This T cell receptor beta chain was obtained from a study of blood T cell repertoires in COVID-19. The wider study: Researchers got acute and convalescent COVID-19 samples from the United States, Italy and Spain. The analysed material was cDNA or gDNA that came from T cells, B-cell-depleted T cells, or PBMCs.

The table came from immunoSEQ multiplex PCR; TCRdb's copy has only in-frame clones and leaves some out. Among some 300,000 clones listed, approximately 84% were seen once. The CDR3 has 15 residues. Germline CDR1 is SGHRS and CDR2 is YFSETQ. The V end lost 3 bases, the J end lost 0 bases, and 10 bases lay between the germline ends. Membership in each cohort depended on participant-reported clinical history. Donors in Cohort 3 who had recovered were those with two negative PCRs, healthcare professional clearance, or resolution of their symptoms. The chain uses TRBV5-1 and TRBJ2-1; weak D call: TRBD1 (5 bases). The source material was PBMCs or T cells enriched from blood (not recorded which). The TCR sequence derives from a man aged 25-40 years who had recovered from COVID-19. The CDR3 nucleotides read TGCGCCAGCAGCTCGCAGGGTTACTCCTACAATGAGCAGTTCTTC. As protein: CASSSQGYSYNEQFF.